These 18 T cell receptor beta chains were all obtained from the same sample, sequenced in a study of cytomegalovirus exposure and HLA in healthy donors. Assay: immunoSEQ multiplex PCR; the TCRdb copy retains only in-frame clones and omits some. The sample lists approximately 82,000 clones, 85% to 95% occurring once. Sequencing input: PBMCs. Receptors originate from a woman aged 18-35 years in good health and CMV-seronegative.

For this clone: This sample includes further DNA sequences coding for the same CDR3. The chain uses TRBV27 and TRBJ2-7, with a possible D match to TRBD2 (6 bases). The V gene lost 5 bases and the J gene lost 3 bases, with 11 bases spanning the gap. This CDR3 has 13 residues. From germline, CDR1 is MNHEY and CDR2 SMNVEV (reference sequence). The CDR3 DNA reads TGTGCCAGCAGTCGACGGGACTTCTACGAGCAGTACTTC. Translated: CASSRRDFYEQYF.

The chain employs TRBV18 and TRBJ1-2; D gene uncertain. Germline CDR1 is KGHSH and CDR2 is LQKENI. The V gene lost 5 bases and the J gene lost 1 base, with 5 bases spanning the gap. This CDR3 comprises 12 residues. Here the CDR3 DNA reads TGTGCCAGCTCAAACAATAACTATGGCTACACCTTC. Translating gives CASSNNNYGYTF.

The chain couples TRBV9 to TRBJ2-7; possibly TRBD2 for D (5 bases). CDR3 length: 16 amino acids. The ends were cut back, 1 base at V and 0 bases at J, with 14 bases in the middle. Per the germline V gene, CDR1 is SGDLS and CDR2 is YYNGEE. CDR3 sequence reads: CASSVLASPSSYEQYF. DNA for the CDR3: TGTGCCAGCAGCGTATTAGCTAGCCCGAGCTCCTACGAGCAGTACTTC. Variable domain in full (rest from reference TRBV9 and TRBJ2-7): DSGVTQTPKHLITATGQRVTLRCSPRSGDLSVYWYQQSLDQGLQFLIQYYNGEERAKGNILERFSAQQFPDLHSELNLSSLELGDSALYFCASSVLASPSSYEQYFGPGTRLTVT.

The gene calls are TRBV15 and TRBJ2-1; TRBD2 matches 9 bases. Germline V lookup: CDR1 LNHNV, CDR2 YYDKDF (reference sequence). The CDR3 runs 14 residues. The junction had 9 bases not matched to a gene; V was cut back by 3 bases and J by 12 bases. DNA of the CDR3: TGTGCCACCAGCAGGGAGCGGGGGGTGGTAAGGCAGTTCTTC. The encoded protein is CATSRERGVVRQFF.

The chain employs TRBV6-1 and TRBJ1-5; D is uncertain. Germline-derived CDR1 and CDR2 are MNHNS and SASEGT. V was pared by 4 bases and J by 0 bases, with 10 bases between. The CDR3 has 15 residues. In DNA, the CDR3 is TGTGCCAGCAGTGGATTACCCTATAGCAATCAGCCCCAGCATTTT. Translated: CASSGLPYSNQPQHF.

The table lists this clone with a few counts. The gene calls are TRBV6-1 and TRBJ2-7; possibly TRBD1 for D (5 bases). There are 14 residues in the CDR3. Per the germline V gene, CDR1 is MNHNS and CDR2 is SASEGT. V was clipped by 2 bases and J by 2 bases, with 10 bases between them. CDR3 coding DNA: TGTGCCAGCAGTGAAATCGGACAAGCCTACGAGCAGTACTTC. Protein sequence: CASSEIGQAYEQYF.

The chain has TRBV7-2 and TRBJ1-1; no firm D call. This CDR3 has 13 amino acids. The germline CDR1 and CDR2 sequences are SGHTA and FQGNSA. V lost 5 bases to trimming and J lost 6 bases, with 13 bases between them. The DNA for the CDR3 is TGTGCCAGCAGCCCCACCTTCCTAGCTGAAGCTTTCTTT. This gives the protein CASSPTFLAEAFF.

This clone was seen only once. This sequence joins TRBV7-2 and TRBJ2-3, with D tentatively TRBD2 (6 bases). Deletions cut 3 bases from V and 6 bases from J, with 10 bases between. Germline V gene data show CDR1 as SGHTA and CDR2 as FQGNSA. The CDR3 has 13 amino acids. DNA for the CDR3: TGTGCCAGCAGCTTGGGACTTATGGATACGCAGTATTTT. This codes for CASSLGLMDTQYF.

J is TRBJ1-3 and V is TRBV18, with a possible D match to TRBD1 (6 bases). Trimming took off 4 bases at V and 0 bases at J, with 10 bases between the two ends. The germline gives CDR1 KGHSH, CDR2 LQKENI. CDR3 length: 15 amino acids. CDR3 in amino acids: CASSQTGLSGNTIYF. DNA of the CDR3: TGTGCCAGCTCACAGACAGGCCTCTCTGGAAACACCATATATTTT. Full variable domain (missing parts from reference TRBV18 and TRBJ1-3): NAGVMQNPRHLVRRRGQEARLRCSPMKGHSHVYWYRQLPEEGLKFMVYLQKENIIDESGMPKERFSAEFPKEGPSILRIQQVVRGDSAAYFCASSQTGLSGNTIYFGEGSWLTVV.

V gene TRBV2 combines with J gene TRBJ2-7; TRBD2 matches 14 bases. The CDR3 covers 14 residues. CDR1 SNHLY and CDR2 FYNNEI come from the germline V gene. Trimming at V came to 8 bases and at J to 3 bases, leaving 3 bases not matched to a gene. The CDR3 DNA reads as TGTGCCAGCGCGGGACTAGCGGGGGTCTACGAGCAGTACTTC. This translates into CASAGLAGVYEQYF.

The sample holds a few counts of this clone. The CDR3 DNA is TGTGCCATCAGTGAGTCAACCAACTTCACAGGGCACGGCTACACCTTC. Protein sequence: CAISESTNFTGHGYTF. The chain couples TRBV10-3 to TRBJ1-2; weak D call: TRBD1 (6 bases). V was shortened by 0 bases and J by 8 bases, with 19 bases between the two germline ends. Germline V gene sequence: CDR1 ENHRY, CDR2 SYGVKD. This CDR3 is 16 amino acids long.

This chain uses TRBV5-1 with TRBJ2-2; 9 bases are a match to TRBD2. The CDR3 totals 17 residues. Germline V gene data show CDR1 as SGHRS and CDR2 as YFSETQ. V trimming: 5 bases; J trimming: 4 bases; junction bases outside the gene matches: 12. Here the CDR3 reads CASSRSGLARVTGELFF. The CDR3 DNA follows: TGCGCCAGCAGTAGGTCCGGACTAGCGAGGGTCACCGGGGAGCTGTTTTTT.

The chain employs TRBV11-3 and TRBJ2-2; 10 bases are a match to TRBD1. Per the germline V gene, CDR1 is SGHNT and CDR2 is YENEEA. The CDR3 extends over 15 amino acids. With 4 bases clipped from V and 4 bases from J, the junction kept 3 bases outside the gene matches. The CDR3 bases are TGTGCCAGCAGCTCCGGACAGGGGGGCACCGGGGAGCTGTTTTTT. Its protein product is CASSSGQGGTGELFF.

The V and J genes are TRBV18 and TRBJ2-7; D unclear. The V gene's germline CDR1 is KGHSH and CDR2 LQKENI. CDR3 length equals 15 residues. V was clipped by 0 bases and J by 0 bases, with 9 bases between them. The CDR3 nucleotides read TGTGCCAGCTCACCACCCACAAGAAGCTCCTACGAGCAGTACTTC. As protein: CASSPPTRSSYEQYF.

This chain uses TRBV5-1 with TRBJ1-2; TRBD1 matches at 9 bases. Germline lookup yields CDR1 SGHRS and CDR2 YFSETQ. This CDR3 comprises 14 residues. V was clipped by 5 bases and J by 9 bases; unmatched bases: 11. This CDR3 reads CASSNRTGTGSYTF. The CDR3 coding sequence is TGCGCCAGCAGTAATCGCACCGGGACAGGGAGCTACACCTTC.

The gene calls are TRBV7-2 and TRBJ2-1, with D tentatively TRBD2 (5 bases). The CDR3 sequence is 15 residues long. Trimming cost V 0 bases and J 10 bases, with 16 bases left between them. Germline V gives CDR1 SGHTA, CDR2 FQGNSA. The DNA for the CDR3 is TGTGCCAGCAGCTTAGCGCTTGTAGCCGGCGGGGAGCAGTTCTTC. This codes for CASSLALVAGGEQFF. The whole variable domain, remainder taken from reference TRBV7-2 and TRBJ2-1, is GAGVSQSPSNKVTEKGKDVELRCDPISGHTALYWYRQSLGQGLEFLIYFQGNSAPDKSGLPSDRFSAERTGGSVSTLTIQRTQQEDSAVYLCASSLALVAGGEQFFGPGTRLTVL.

The J gene is TRBJ1-2, the V gene TRBV5-3; TRBD1 is a possible D gene (6 bases). TRBV5-3 is an open reading frame whose function is uncertain. Trimming stripped 0 bases from V and 8 bases from J, with 14 bases between. The CDR3 is 14 amino acids. The CDR3 here is CARSLGWGPRGYTF. Written as DNA, the CDR3 is TGTGCCAGAAGCTTGGGTTGGGGGCCGAGGGGCTACACCTTC.

The chain has TRBV2 and TRBJ1-6; a possible D gene is TRBD1 (5 bases). Looked up from germline, CDR1 is SNHLY and CDR2 is FYNNEI. There are 16 residues in the CDR3. Deletions cut 6 bases from V and 2 bases from J, with 14 bases between. The CDR3 loop is CASSTVTEAYNSPLHF. The CDR3 DNA sequence: TGTGCCAGCAGCACCGTGACAGAAGCCTATAATTCACCCCTCCACTTT.